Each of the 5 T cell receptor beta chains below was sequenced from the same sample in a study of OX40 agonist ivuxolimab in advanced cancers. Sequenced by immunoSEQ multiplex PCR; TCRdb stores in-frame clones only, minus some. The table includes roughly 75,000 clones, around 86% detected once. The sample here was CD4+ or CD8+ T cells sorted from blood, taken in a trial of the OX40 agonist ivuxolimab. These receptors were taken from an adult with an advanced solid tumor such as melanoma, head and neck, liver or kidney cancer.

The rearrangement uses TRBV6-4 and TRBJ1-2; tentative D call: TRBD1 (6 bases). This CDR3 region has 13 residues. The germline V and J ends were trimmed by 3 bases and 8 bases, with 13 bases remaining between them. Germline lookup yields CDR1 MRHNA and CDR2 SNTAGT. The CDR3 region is CASSEGTTGGYTF. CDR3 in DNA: TGTGCCAGCAGTGAAGGGACAACGGGGGGCTACACCTTC.

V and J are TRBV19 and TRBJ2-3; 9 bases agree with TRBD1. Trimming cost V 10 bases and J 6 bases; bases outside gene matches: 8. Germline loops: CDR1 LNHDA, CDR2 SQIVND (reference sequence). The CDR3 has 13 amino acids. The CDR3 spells CAIGGQGKDTQYF. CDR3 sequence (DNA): TGTGCCATAGGGGGACAGGGCAAGGATACGCAGTATTTT.

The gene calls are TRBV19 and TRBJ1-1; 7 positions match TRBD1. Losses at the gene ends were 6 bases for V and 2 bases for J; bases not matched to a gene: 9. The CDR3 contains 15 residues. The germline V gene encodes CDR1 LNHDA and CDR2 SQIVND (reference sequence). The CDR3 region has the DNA TGTGCCAGTAGCCAGGGGGGACAGCTAAACACTGAAGCTTTCTTT. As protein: CASSQGGQLNTEAFF.

The DNA of the CDR3 is TGTGCCAGTAGTTCCTACAGGGAGGGTCAGCCCCAGCATTTT. It specifies CASSSYREGQPQHF. The V and J genes are TRBV19 and TRBJ1-5; maybe TRBD1 (6 bases). Germline CDR1 and CDR2: LNHDA and SQIVND (reference sequence). The CDR3 extends over 14 amino acids. The V gene lost 5 bases and the J gene lost 6 bases, with 14 bases spanning the gap.

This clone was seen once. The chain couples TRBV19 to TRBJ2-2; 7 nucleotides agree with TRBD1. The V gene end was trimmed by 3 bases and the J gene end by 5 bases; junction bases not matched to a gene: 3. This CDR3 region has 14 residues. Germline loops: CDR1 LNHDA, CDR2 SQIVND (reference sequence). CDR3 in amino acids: CASSIPQGTGELFF. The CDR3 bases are TGTGCCAGTAGTATCCCACAGGGGACCGGGGAGCTGTTTTTT.